The rows below give T cell receptor beta chains drawn from one sample of a study of blood T cells in healthy people across ages. Each CDR3 protein is one row after TCRdb ran MiXCR on the 5' RACE reads. The data hold more than 1 million distinct CDR3 sequences, with around 45% observed a single time. The sequencing sample was made of blood. Receptor source: a woman aged 55 to 70 in good health. The CDR3 runs from the conserved cysteine through the conserved F or W. D genes are given only for firm matches. Only some rows state a clone size, as once, few, many or a class for expanded clones.

V gene	D gene	CDR3 length	clone size	J gene	CDR3 protein	CDR3 DNA
TRBV14	.	13	.	TRBJ2-7	CASSPARSAEQYF	TGTGCCAGCAGCCCCGCGCGGAGCGCCGAGCAGTACTTC
TRBV15	TRBD1	16	.	TRBJ2-2	CATSRDRGSITGELFF	TGTGCCACCAGCAGGGACAGGGGCTCGATCACCGGGGAGCTGTTTTTT
TRBV6-5	TRBD1	13	.	TRBJ1-2	CASRPTGGPGYTF	TGTGCCAGCAGACCGACAGGGGGCCCCGGCTACACCTTC
TRBV20-1	TRBD2	20	once	TRBJ2-3	CSARAGTSGRPYSSTDTQYF	TGCAGTGCTAGAGCCGGGACTAGCGGGAGGCCCTACTCTAGCACAGATACGCAGTATTTT
TRBV7-2	.	15	.	TRBJ2-1	CASNLQGSTYNEQFF	TGTGCCAGCAACCTACAGGGATCGACCTACAATGAGCAGTTCTTC
TRBV20-1	.	16	few	TRBJ1-1	CSARRSGRWMNTEAFF	TGCAGTGCTAGAAGGTCAGGGAGGTGGATGAACACTGAAGCTTTCTTT
TRBV7-9	.	13	few	TRBJ1-1	CASSLTLEVEAFF	TGTGCCAGCAGCTTAACCCTAGAAGTTGAAGCTTTCTTT
TRBV9	.	16	.	TRBJ2-1	CASSVRVGLGNNEQFF	TGTGCCAGCAGCGTAAGGGTAGGGTTAGGCAACAATGAGCAGTTCTTC
TRBV5-6	TRBD2	14	.	TRBJ2-5	CASSLSGIAETQYF	TGTGCCAGCAGCCTAAGCGGGATTGCGGAGACCCAGTACTTC
TRBV7-9	TRBD2	19	.	TRBJ2-1	CASSPPASGRALRFYEQFF	TGTGCTAGCAGCCCCCCGGCTAGCGGGAGGGCCCTTAGATTCTATGAGCAGTTCTTC
TRBV3-1	TRBD1	14	.	TRBJ2-1	CASRRQGTYNEQFF	TGTGCCAGCAGACGACAGGGAACCTACAATGAGCAGTTCTTC
TRBV20-1	.	18	few	TRBJ2-1	CSARYYSLTGRAYNEQFF	TGCAGTGCTAGGTACTATAGCTTGACGGGCAGGGCCTACAATGAGCAGTTCTTC
TRBV20-1	.	13	.	TRBJ1-1	CSARLTGGTEAFF	TGCAGTGCTAGATTGACCGGGGGTACTGAAGCTTTCTTT
TRBV12-1	.	13	few	TRBJ2-7	CASSFERLIEQYF	TGTGCCAGCAGCTTTGAGAGGCTAATCGAGCAGTACTTC
TRBV29-1	TRBD2	13	few	TRBJ2-1	CSVKFLGLVGLFF	TGCAGCGTTAAGTTCCTGGGACTAGTAGGTCTGTTCTTC